This TCR beta chain was documented in a study of siplizumab effects on memory and regulatory T cells. Overall study findings and caveats: Naive T cells were seemingly more diverse than memory cells, and major contributions to the alloresponse seemed to be made by them.

About this clone: Its matching antigen is unknown.

The CDR3 sequence is 15 residues long. Germline-derived CDR1 and CDR2 are SGHKS and YYEKEE (reference sequence). V was pared by 4 bases and J by 4 bases, with 14 bases between. Clones were read by immunoSEQ multiplex PCR, and TCRdb kept only the in-frame ones, dropping some. Of some 100,000 clones in the sample, about 90% were seen once. This sequence originates from a human donor in good health. The source material was Tregs sorted from blood. The chain couples TRBV5-5 to TRBJ2-2; tentative D call: TRBD1 (6 bases). For the CDR3, the DNA is TGTGCCAGCAGCCCGGGACAAACTCTCACCGGGGAGCTGTTTTTT. This gives the protein CASSPGQTLTGELFF. The whole variable domain, filled in from reference TRBV5-5 and TRBJ2-2, reads DAGVTQSPTHLIKTRGQQVTLRCSPISGHKSVSWYQQVLGQGPQFIFQYYEKEERGRGNFPDRFSARQFPNYSSELNVNALLLGDSALYLCASSPGQTLTGELFFGEGSRLTVL.